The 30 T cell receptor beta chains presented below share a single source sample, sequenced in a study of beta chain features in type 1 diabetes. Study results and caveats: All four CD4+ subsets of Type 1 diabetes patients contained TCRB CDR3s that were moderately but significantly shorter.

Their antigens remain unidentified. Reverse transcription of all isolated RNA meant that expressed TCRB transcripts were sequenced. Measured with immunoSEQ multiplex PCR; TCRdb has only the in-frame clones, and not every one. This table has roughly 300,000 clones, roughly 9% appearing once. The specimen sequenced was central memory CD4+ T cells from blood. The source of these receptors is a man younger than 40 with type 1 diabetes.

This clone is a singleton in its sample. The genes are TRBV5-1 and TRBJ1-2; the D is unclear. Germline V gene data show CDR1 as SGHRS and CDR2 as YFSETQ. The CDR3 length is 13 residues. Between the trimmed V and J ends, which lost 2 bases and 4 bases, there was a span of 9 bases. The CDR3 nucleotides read TGCGCCAGCAGCTTCGGGGAAAGCTATGGCTACACCTTC. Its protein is CASSFGESYGYTF.

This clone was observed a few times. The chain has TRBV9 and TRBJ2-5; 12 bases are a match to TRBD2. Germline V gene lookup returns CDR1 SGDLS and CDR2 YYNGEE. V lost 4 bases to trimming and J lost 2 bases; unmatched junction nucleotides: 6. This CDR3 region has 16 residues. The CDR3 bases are TGTGCCAGCAGCCCACTAGCGGGGGGAGAGCAAGAGACCCAGTACTTC. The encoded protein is CASSPLAGGEQETQYF.

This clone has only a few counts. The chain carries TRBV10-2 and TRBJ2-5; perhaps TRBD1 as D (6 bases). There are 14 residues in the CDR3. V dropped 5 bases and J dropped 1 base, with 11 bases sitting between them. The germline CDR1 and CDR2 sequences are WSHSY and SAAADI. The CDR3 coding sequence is TGCGCCAGCAGTCTACAGGGAAGCCAAGAGACCCAGTACTTC. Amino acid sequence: CASSLQGSQETQYF.

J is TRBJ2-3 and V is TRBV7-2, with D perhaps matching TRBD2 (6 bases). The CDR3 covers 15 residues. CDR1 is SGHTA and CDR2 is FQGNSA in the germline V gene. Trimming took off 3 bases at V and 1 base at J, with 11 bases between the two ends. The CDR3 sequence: CASSFRGLGTDTQYF. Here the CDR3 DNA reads TGTGCCAGCAGCTTCCGGGGGTTGGGCACAGATACGCAGTATTTT.

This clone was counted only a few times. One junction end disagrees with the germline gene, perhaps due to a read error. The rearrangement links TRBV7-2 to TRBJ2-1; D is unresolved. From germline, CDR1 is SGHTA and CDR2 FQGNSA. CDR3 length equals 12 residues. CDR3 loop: CASSQEGYEQFF. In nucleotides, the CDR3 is TGCGCCAGCAGCCAAGAAGGGTATGAGCAGTTCTTC.

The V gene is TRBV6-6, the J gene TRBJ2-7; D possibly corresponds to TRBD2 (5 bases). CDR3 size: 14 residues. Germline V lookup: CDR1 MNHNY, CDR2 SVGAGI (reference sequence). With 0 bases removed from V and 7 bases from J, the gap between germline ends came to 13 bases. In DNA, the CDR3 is TGTGCCAGCAGTTACTCGGACCGAGGACTGGAGCAGTACTTC. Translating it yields CASSYSDRGLEQYF.

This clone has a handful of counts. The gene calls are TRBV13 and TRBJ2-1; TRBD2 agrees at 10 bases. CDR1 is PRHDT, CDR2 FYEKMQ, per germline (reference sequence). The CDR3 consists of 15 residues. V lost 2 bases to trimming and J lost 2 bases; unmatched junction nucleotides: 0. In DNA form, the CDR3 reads TGTGCCAGCAGCTTAAGCGGGGGGGCCTACAATGAGCAGTTCTTC. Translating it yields CASSLSGGAYNEQFF.

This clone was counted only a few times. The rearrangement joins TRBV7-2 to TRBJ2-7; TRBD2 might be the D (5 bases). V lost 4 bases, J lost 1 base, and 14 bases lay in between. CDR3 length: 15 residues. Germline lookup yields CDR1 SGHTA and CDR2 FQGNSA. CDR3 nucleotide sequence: TGTGCCAGCAGCTCCGGAGGTACCAGGTCCTACGAGCAGTACTTC. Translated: CASSSGGTRSYEQYF.

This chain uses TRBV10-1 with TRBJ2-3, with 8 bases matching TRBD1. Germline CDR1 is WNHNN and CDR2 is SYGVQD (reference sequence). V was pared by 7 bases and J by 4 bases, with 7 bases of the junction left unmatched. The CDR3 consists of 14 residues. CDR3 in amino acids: CASNWAGGSDTQYF. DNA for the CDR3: TGCGCCAGCAATTGGGCAGGGGGCTCAGATACGCAGTATTTT.

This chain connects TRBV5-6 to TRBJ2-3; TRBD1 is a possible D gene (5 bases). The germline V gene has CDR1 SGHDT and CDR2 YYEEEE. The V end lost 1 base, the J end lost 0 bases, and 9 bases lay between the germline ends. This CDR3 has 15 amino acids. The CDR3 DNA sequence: TGTGCCAGCAGCTTGACCAGGGCTAGCACAGATACGCAGTATTTT. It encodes CASSLTRASTDTQYF.

The CDR3 loop is CASSSDGSSTDTQYF. The CDR3 coding sequence is TGCGCCAGCAGCTCAGACGGATCTAGCACAGATACGCAGTATTTT. The chain links TRBV5-1 to TRBJ2-3; D is unclear. Trimming took 3 bases from V and 0 from J, leaving 11 bases between them. Germline values: CDR1 SGHRS, CDR2 YFSETQ. The CDR3 runs to 15 residues. Supplemented by reference TRBV5-1 and TRBJ2-3, the full variable domain reads KAGVTQTPRYLIKTRGQQVTLSCSPISGHRSVSWYQQTPGQGLQFLFEYFSETQRNKGNFPGRFSGRQFSNSRSEMNVSTLELGDSALYLCASSSDGSSTDTQYFGPGTRLTVL.

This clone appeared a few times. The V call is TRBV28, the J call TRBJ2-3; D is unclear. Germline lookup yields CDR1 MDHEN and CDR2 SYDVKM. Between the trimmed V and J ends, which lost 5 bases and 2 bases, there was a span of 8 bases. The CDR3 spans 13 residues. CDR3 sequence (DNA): TGTGCCAGCAGTCCCTCGACCACAGATACGCAGTATTTT. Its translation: CASSPSTTDTQYF.

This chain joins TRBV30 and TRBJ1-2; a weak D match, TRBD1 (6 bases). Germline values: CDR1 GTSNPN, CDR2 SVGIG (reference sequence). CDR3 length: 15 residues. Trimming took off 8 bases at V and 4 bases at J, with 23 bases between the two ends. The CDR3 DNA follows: TGTGCCAGGTATTCGGACAGCTACTTGGGCTATGGCTACACCTTC. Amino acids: CARYSDSYLGYGYTF.

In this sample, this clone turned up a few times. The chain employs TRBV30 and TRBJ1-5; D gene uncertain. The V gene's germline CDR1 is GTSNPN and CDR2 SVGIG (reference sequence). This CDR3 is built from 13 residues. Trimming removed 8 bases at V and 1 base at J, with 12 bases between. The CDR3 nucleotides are TGTGCCGGTAAGAGGGCCAGCAATCAGCCCCAGCATTTT. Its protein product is CAGKRASNQPQHF.

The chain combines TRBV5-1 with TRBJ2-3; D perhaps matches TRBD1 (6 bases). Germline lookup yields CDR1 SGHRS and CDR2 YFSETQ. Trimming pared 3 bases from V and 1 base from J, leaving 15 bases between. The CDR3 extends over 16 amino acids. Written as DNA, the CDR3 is TGCGCCAGCAGCTACGAGCCGGGACACCGCACAGATACGCAGTATTTT. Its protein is CASSYEPGHRTDTQYF.

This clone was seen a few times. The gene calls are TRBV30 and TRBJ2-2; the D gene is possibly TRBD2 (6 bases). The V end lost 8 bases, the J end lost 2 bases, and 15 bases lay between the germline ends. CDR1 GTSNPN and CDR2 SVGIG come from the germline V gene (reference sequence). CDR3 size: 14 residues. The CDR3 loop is CALQPGVNTGELFF. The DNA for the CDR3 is TGTGCCCTCCAGCCGGGGGTCAACACCGGGGAGCTGTTTTTT.

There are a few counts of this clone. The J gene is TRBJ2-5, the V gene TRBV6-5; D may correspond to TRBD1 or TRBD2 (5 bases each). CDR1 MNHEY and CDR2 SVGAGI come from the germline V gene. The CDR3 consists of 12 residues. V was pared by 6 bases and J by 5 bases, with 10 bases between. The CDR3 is CASSGAGETQYF. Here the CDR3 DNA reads TGTGCCAGCAGCGGGGCCGGGGAGACCCAGTACTTC.

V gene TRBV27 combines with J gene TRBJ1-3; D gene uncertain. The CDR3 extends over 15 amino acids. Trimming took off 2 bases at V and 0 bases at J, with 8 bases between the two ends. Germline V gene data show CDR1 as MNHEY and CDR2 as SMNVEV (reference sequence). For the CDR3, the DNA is TGTGCCAGCAGTTTAAAGGCGGTCTCTGGAAACACCATATATTTT. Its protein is CASSLKAVSGNTIYF.

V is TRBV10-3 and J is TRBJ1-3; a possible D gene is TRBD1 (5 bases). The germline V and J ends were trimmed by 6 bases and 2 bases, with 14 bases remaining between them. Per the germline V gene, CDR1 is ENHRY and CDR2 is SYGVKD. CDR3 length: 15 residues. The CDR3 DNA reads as TGTGCCATCAGCACACAGGTTCTTGCTGGAAACACCATATATTTT. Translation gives CAISTQVLAGNTIYF.

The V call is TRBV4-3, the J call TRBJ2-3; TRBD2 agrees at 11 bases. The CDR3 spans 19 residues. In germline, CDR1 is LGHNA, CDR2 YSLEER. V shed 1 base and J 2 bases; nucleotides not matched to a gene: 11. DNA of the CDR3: TGCGCCAGCAGCCAAGGATCGAGGGGGACTAGCGGAATCACAGATACGCAGTATTTT. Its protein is CASSQGSRGTSGITDTQYF.

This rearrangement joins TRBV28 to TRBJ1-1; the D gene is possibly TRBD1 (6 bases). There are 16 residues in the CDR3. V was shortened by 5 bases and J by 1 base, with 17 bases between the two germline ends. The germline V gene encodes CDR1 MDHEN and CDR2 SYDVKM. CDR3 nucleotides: TGTGCCAGCAGTCAGAACAGGGCGCCTAGGAACACTGAAGCTTTCTTT. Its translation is CASSQNRAPRNTEAFF.

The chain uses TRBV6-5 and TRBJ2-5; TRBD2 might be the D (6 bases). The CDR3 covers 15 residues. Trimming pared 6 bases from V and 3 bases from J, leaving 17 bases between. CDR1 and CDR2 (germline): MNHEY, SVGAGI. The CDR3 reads CASSAWAGGEETQYF. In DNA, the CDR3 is TGTGCCAGCAGCGCGTGGGCCGGGGGTGAAGAGACCCAGTACTTC.

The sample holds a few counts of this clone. CDR3 amino acids: CASRARSGEDYGYTF. As DNA, the CDR3 is TGTGCCAGCAGGGCCCGATCGGGGGAAGACTATGGCTACACCTTC. This rearrangement joins TRBV5-4 to TRBJ1-2, with D perhaps TRBD1 (5 bases). Germline lookup yields CDR1 SGHNT and CDR2 YYREEE (reference sequence). V was trimmed by 5 bases and J by 3 bases, leaving 17 bases between them. CDR3 length: 15 residues.

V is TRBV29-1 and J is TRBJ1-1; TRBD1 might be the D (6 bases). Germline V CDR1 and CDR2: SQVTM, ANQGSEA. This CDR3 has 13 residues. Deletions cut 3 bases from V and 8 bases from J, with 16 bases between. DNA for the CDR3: TGCAGCGTTGATTTACAGGGAGGGAGAGAAGCTTTCTTT. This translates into CSVDLQGGREAFF. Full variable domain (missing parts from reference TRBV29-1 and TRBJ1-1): SAVISQKPSRDICQRGTSLTIQCQVDSQVTMMFWYRQQPGQSLTLIATANQGSEATYESGFVIDKFPISRPNLTFSTLTVSNMSPEDSSIYLCSVDLQGGREAFFGQGTRLTVV.

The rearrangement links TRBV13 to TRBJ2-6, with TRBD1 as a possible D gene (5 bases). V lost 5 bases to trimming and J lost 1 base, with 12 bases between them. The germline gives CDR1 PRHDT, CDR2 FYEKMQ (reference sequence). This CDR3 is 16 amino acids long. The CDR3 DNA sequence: TGTGCCAGCAGCCGAAATGCAGGGTCTGGGGCCAACGTCCTGACTTTC. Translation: CASSRNAGSGANVLTF. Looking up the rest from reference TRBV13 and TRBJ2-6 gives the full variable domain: AAGVIQSPRHLIKEKRETATLKCYPIPRHDTVYWYQQGPGQDPQFLISFYEKMQSDKGSIPDRFSAQQFSDYHSELNMSSLELGDSALYFCASSRNAGSGANVLTFGAGSRLTVL.

CDR3 sequence (DNA): TGTGCCAGCAGCAAAGTAGGTTCCGTCGGCATCTACGAGCAGTACTTC. Its protein is CASSKVGSVGIYEQYF. This chain connects TRBV21-1 to TRBJ2-7. TRBV21-1 is reported as a pseudogene. The CDR3 loop spans 16 amino acids.

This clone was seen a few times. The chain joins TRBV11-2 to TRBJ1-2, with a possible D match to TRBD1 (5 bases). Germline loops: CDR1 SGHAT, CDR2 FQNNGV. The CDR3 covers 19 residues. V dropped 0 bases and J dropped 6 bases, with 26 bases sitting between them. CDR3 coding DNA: TGTGCCAGCAGCTTAGACCCCCCTTTAGGGGCTCAATTCCCCCATGGCTACACCTTC. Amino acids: CASSLDPPLGAQFPHGYTF.

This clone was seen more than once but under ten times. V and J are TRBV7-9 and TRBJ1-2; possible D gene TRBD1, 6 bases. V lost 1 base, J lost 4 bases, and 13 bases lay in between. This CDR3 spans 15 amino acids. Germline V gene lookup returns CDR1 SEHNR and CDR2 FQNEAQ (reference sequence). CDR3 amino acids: CASSLEAGALYGYTF. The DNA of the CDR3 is TGTGCCAGCAGCTTAGAGGCGGGGGCCCTCTATGGCTACACCTTC.

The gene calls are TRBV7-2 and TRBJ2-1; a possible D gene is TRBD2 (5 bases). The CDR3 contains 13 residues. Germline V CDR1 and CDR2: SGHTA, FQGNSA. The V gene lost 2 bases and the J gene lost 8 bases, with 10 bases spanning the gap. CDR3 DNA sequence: TGTGCCAGCAGCTTAAGGCGGCGGGATGAGCAGTTCTTC. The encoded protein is CASSLRRRDEQFF. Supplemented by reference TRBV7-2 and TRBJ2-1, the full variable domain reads GAGVSQSPSNKVTEKGKDVELRCDPISGHTALYWYRQSLGQGLEFLIYFQGNSAPDKSGLPSDRFSAERTGGSVSTLTIQRTQQEDSAVYLCASSLRRRDEQFFGPGTRLTVL.

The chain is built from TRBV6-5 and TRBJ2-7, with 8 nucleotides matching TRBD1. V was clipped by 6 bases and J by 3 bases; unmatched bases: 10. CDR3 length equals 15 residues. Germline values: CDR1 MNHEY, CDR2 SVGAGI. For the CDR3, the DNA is TGTGCCAGCAGGCTTCGGACAGGGAATTTCTACGAGCAGTACTTC. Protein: CASRLRTGNFYEQYF.